This TCR beta chain was identified during a study of CD8 T cells in Susac syndrome. Remarks on this clonotype: The antigen remains unidentified.

Study results and limitations: The study recognized that the number of individuals in its TCR sequencing and HLA analysis was relatively small.

The CDR3 runs 16 residues. Germline lookup yields CDR1 LNHDA and CDR2 SQIVND (reference sequence). J lost 7 bases, V lost 9 bases, and 17 bases had no gene match. The authors reverse transcribed roughly 0.5 to 1 ug RNA with random hexamers. It was immunoSEQ multiplex PCR that amplified TCR beta CDR3 across 54 Vbeta and 13 Jbeta. TCRdb recomputed calls from the immunoSEQ multiplex PCR reads with MiXCR, one row per CDR3 protein. Here the sample spans 15,000 to 20,000 distinct CDR3 sequences, around 96% being singletons. Sequenced sample: CD8+ T cells from PBMCs. This sequence originates from a human donor in good health. The chain combines TRBV19 with TRBJ1-5; 8 bases fit TRBD1. The CDR3: CASKRRARGLEQPQHF. CDR3 in DNA: TGTGCCAGCAAGCGGAGGGCCAGGGGGCTGGAACAGCCCCAGCATTTT.